Listed below are T cell receptor beta chains from one sample, sequenced in a study of radiotherapy plus CTLA-4 blockade in lung cancer. TCRdb's copy holds only in-frame clones and misses some; the assay was immunoSEQ multiplex PCR. The table lists approximately 45,000 clones, over 55% of them singletons. This sample comprised peripheral blood, obtained from a patient treated with radiotherapy plus ipilimumab. These receptors were collected from a human donor with non-small cell lung cancer who had a partial response to radiotherapy plus ipilimumab. The CDR3 runs from the conserved cysteine through the conserved F or W. A D gene is named only where the DNA matches it firmly. The listing skips clone size in some rows; elsewhere it reads once, few, many or a size class.

>TRBV29-1|.|few|TRBJ1-2
TGCAGCGGGACCTGGGGGGATGGCTACACCTTC
CSGTWGDGYTF
>TRBV18|.|.|TRBJ1-5
TGTGCCAGCTCACCATCGGATCCGGGAAATCAGCCCCAGCATTTT
CASSPSDPGNQPQHF
>TRBV15|TRBD1|.|TRBJ1-5
TGTGCCACCAGCGCTAGCAGGGGGGTTAGCAATCAGCCCCAGCATTTT
CATSASRGVSNQPQHF
>TRBV7-2|.|.|TRBJ1-2
TGTGCCAGCAGCCCACGGACGACTAGCTACACCTTC
CASSPRTTSYTF
>TRBV5-1|.|.|TRBJ1-4
TGCGCCAGCAGCTTGACGTCCAGGGCAAATGAAAAACTGTTTTTT
CASSLTSRANEKLFF
>TRBV5-6|TRBD1|few|TRBJ1-1
TGTGCCAGCAGCATTGGACAGGGATCTGCTGAAGCTTTCTTT
CASSIGQGSAEAFF
>TRBV18|TRBD1|many|TRBJ2-7
TGTGCCAGCTCACCGAGGACAGGGGTCCCCTACGAGCAGTACTTC
CASSPRTGVPYEQYF
>TRBV5-6|.|.|TRBJ2-2
TGTGCCAGCAGCTTGGTGGGGCGGGGACGGGCCAACACCGGGGAGCTGTTTTTT
CASSLVGRGRANTGELFF
>TRBV6-6|TRBD1|few|TRBJ1-3
TGTGCCAGCAGAACAGGGGGCTCTGGAAACACCATATATTTT
CASRTGGSGNTIYF
>TRBV19|TRBD2|.|TRBJ2-1
TGTGCCAGTAGCCAACTTGCGGGAGGGCCAGGGGATGAGCAGTTCTTC
CASSQLAGGPGDEQFF
>TRBV19|TRBD2|few|TRBJ2-7
TGTGCCAGTAGTGACCCGGCGGGAGGATACTACGAGCAGTACTTC
CASSDPAGGYYEQYF
>TRBV19|.|.|TRBJ1-1
TGTGCCAGTAGTATACAGGGCCCCTCTTCCACAAGCGGGGGCGCTTTCTTT
CASSIQGPSSTSGGAFF
>TRBV19|.|.|TRBJ2-7
TGTGCCAGTAGTATTGCAGAGAGGGCTGGCCACGAGCAGTACTTC
CASSIAERAGHEQYF
>TRBV18|.|.|TRBJ2-2
TGTGCCAGCTCACCACCGGTTAGGACAACCGGGGAGCTGTTTTTT
CASSPPVRTTGELFF
>TRBV5-5|TRBD2|.|TRBJ2-1
TGTGCCAGCAGCTACCTCGGGACTAGCGGGGGGCGTGAGCAGTTCTTC
CASSYLGTSGGREQFF
>TRBV19|TRBD2|once|TRBJ2-2
TGTGCCAGTTCAGCGGGAGTACGCACCGGGGAGCTGTTTTTT
CASSAGVRTGELFF
>TRBV7-9|TRBD2|.|TRBJ2-1
TGTGCCAGCATCCTACTCTTAGCGGGAGGGCCCGGCTCCTACAATGAGCAGTTCTTC
CASILLLAGGPGSYNEQFF
>TRBV5-1|.|.|TRBJ2-7
TGCGCCAGCAGCTTGGAGCCAGGAGGTTCCTCGGAGCAGTACTTC
CASSLEPGGSSEQYF
>TRBV7-2|.|.|TRBJ2-7
TGTGCCAGCAGCTTCGGTCGGGACTCCTACGAGCAGTACTTC
CASSFGRDSYEQYF
>TRBV10-1|TRBD1|.|TRBJ1-4
TGCGCCAGCAGAAGGGGGCCGGAGGAAAAACTGTTTTTT
CASRRGPEEKLFF